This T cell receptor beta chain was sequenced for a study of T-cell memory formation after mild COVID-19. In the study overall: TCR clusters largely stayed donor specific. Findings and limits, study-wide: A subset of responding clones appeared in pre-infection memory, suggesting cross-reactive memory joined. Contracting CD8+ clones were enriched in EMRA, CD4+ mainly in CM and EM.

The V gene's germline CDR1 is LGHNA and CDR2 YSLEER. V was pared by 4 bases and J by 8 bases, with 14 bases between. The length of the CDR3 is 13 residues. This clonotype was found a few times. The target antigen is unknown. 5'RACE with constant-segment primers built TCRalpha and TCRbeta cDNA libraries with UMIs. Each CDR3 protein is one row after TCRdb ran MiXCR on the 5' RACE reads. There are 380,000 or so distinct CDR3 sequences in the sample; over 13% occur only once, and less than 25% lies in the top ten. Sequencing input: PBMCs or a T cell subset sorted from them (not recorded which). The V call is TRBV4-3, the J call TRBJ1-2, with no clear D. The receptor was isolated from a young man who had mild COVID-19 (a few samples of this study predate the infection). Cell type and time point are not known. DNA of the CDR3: TGCGCCAGCAGCCGGCGTATCGGAGAGGGCTACACCTTC. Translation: CASSRRIGEGYTF.